The 13 T cell receptor beta chains below come from one sample, sequenced in a study of early T cells in non-severe SARS-CoV-2 infection. TCRdb re-called the 5' RACE reads with MiXCR, one entry per CDR3 protein. The sample holds 97,000 or so distinct CDR3 sequences, 8% to 13% seen once. The sequenced sample was whole blood, obtained at baseline. The receptors were gathered from an adult who was a healthcare worker with PCR-confirmed SARS-CoV-2 infection or an uninfected control (not recorded which).

This clonotype was seen a handful of times. CDR3 bases: TGTGCCAGCAGTTATCCCGAGACCTACGAGCAGTACTTC. Translated: CASSYPETYEQYF. V and J are TRBV6-2 or TRBV6-3 and TRBJ2-7; D is uncertain. V was trimmed by 3 bases and J by 2 bases, leaving 8 bases between them. Germline V gives CDR1 MNHEY, CDR2 SVGEGT. The CDR3 has 13 amino acids.

The table lists this clonotype with many counts. Because the CDR3's place on the DNA is in doubt, the DNA is left out and the CDR3 is given as listed by TCRdb. The chain combines TRBV10-1 with TRBJ1-6. The CDR3 is 11 residues long, counting both termini. CDR1 and CDR2 from the germline V gene are WNHNN and SYGVQD (reference sequence). CDR3 in amino acids: CANPPKHPSTF.

V gene TRBV7-9 combines with J gene TRBJ2-7, with TRBD2 identical over 12 bases. CDR3 length: 15 amino acids. CDR1 is SEHNR, CDR2 FQNEAQ, per germline (reference sequence). The V gene end was trimmed by 5 bases and the J gene end by 5 bases; junction bases not matched to a gene: 7. The CDR3 sequence: CASSKRRLAGDEQYF. DNA for the CDR3: TGTGCCAGCAGCAAACGCAGACTAGCGGGGGACGAGCAGTACTTC.

This chain joins TRBV29-1 and TRBJ1-2, with unresolved D. There are 15 residues in the CDR3. Germline V gene sequence: CDR1 SQVTM, CDR2 ANQGSEA. The V end was cut by 0 bases, the J end by 4 bases, with 15 bases between. The CDR3 DNA reads TGCAGCGTTGAAGATTTGATAGGGCAGTCCTATGGCTACACCTTC. Its translation: CSVEDLIGQSYGYTF. The full variable domain, completed using reference TRBV29-1 and TRBJ1-2, is SAVISQKPSRDICQRGTSLTIQCQVDSQVTMMFWYRQQPGQSLTLIATANQGSEATYESGFVIDKFPISRPNLTFSTLTVSNMSPEDSSIYLCSVEDLIGQSYGYTFGSGTRLTVV.

V usage is TRBV6-1 and J usage is TRBJ2-3; D may correspond to TRBD1 or TRBD2 (5 bases each). CDR1 is MNHNS and CDR2 is SASEGT in the germline V gene. This CDR3 comprises 14 residues. V was shortened by 7 bases and J by 2 bases, with 13 bases between the two germline ends. The CDR3 protein is CASKRGRDTDTQYF. In DNA form, the CDR3 reads TGTGCCAGCAAGAGGGGTCGTGACACAGATACGCAGTATTTT.

The V gene is TRBV19, the J gene TRBJ2-7; 7 nucleotides line up with TRBD1. The CDR3 totals 15 residues. Germline V gives CDR1 LNHDA, CDR2 SQIVND (reference sequence). V was pared by 2 bases and J by 5 bases, with 9 bases of the junction left unmatched. Written as DNA, the CDR3 is TGTGCCAGTAGTATACACCGGGACAGCAGCAACGAGCAGTACTTC. It specifies CASSIHRDSSNEQYF. Based on the CDR3 plus reference TRBV19 and TRBJ2-7, the full variable domain is DGGITQSPKYLFRKEGQNVTLSCEQNLNHDAMYWYRQDPGQGLRLIYYSQIVNDFQKGDIAEGYSVSREKKESFPLTVTSAQKNPTAFYLCASSIHRDSSNEQYFGPGTRLTVT.

This clonotype has only a few counts. This chain joins TRBV5-1 and TRBJ2-3; maybe TRBD2 (6 bases). This CDR3 is 15 amino acids long. V was pared by 1 base and J by 4 bases, with 13 bases between. Per germline, CDR1 SGHRS and CDR2 YFSETQ. The CDR3 region is CASSLYPGESDTQYF. CDR3 bases: TGCGCCAGCAGCTTGTATCCGGGAGAGTCAGATACGCAGTATTTT.

The sample holds a few counts of this clonotype. The V gene is TRBV2, the J gene TRBJ2-3; D not certain. Between the trimmed V and J ends, which lost 6 bases and 2 bases, there was a span of 12 bases. The CDR3 consists of 14 residues. Per the germline V gene, CDR1 is SNHLY and CDR2 is FYNNEI. The CDR3 reads CASSSASNTDTQYF. The CDR3 DNA follows: TGTGCCAGCAGCTCGGCCAGTAACACAGATACGCAGTATTTT.

The V call is TRBV3-1, the J call TRBJ2-7; D not certain. CDR1 is LGHDT and CDR2 is YNNKEL in the germline V gene (reference sequence). V lost 0 bases and J 9 bases, leaving 6 bases between the germline ends. CDR3 length: 11 amino acids. The CDR3 DNA sequence: TGTGCCAGCAGCCAAGAAAACGGGCAGTACTTC. This translates into CASSQENGQYF.

As for this clonotype: Mismatch with germline at one junction end may stem from a read error. The V call is TRBV7-9, the J call TRBJ2-3; D remains ambiguous. Germline CDR1 SEHNR, CDR2 FQNEAQ (reference sequence). CDR3 length: 13 residues. This chain's CDR3 is CASSLVRADAQYF. The CDR3 nucleotides are TGTGCCAGCAGCTTAGTCCGGGCAGATGCGCAGTATTTT.

This clonotype was detected many times. V and J are TRBV7-2 and TRBJ2-1, with D hard to call. The CDR3 consists of 12 residues. Germline CDR1 reads SGHTA; CDR2 reads FQGNSA. Trimming cost V 7 bases and J 1 base, with 5 bases left between them. The CDR3 sequence is CASKVSYNEQFF. The DNA for the CDR3 is TGTGCCAGCAAAGTATCCTACAATGAGCAGTTCTTC.

This chain uses TRBV11-2 with TRBJ2-3; 12 bases agree with TRBD2. This CDR3 has 15 residues. CDR1 is SGHAT, CDR2 FQNNGV, per germline. V shed 5 bases, J shed 6 bases, and the junction held 6 bases outside the gene matches. In nucleotides, the CDR3 is TGTGCCAGCAGCACGCGACTAGCGGGAGATGATACGCAGTATTTT. This sequence encodes CASSTRLAGDDTQYF.

The chain has TRBV6-1 and TRBJ2-5; 9 nucleotides line up with TRBD1. Losses at the gene ends were 1 base for V and 5 bases for J; bases not matched to a gene: 5. This CDR3 comprises 15 residues. The germline CDR1 and CDR2 sequences are MNHNS and SASEGT. The CDR3 DNA follows: TGTGCCAGCAGTGAAGTAAGACAGGGGGGGGAGACCCAGTACTTC. Amino acid sequence: CASSEVRQGGETQYF.